The 25 T cell receptor beta chains below come from one sample, sequenced in a study of T cell responses to AZD1222 COVID-19 vaccine. Profiled with immunoSEQ multiplex PCR; TCRdb holds only in-frame clones, not every one. The sample holds some 120,000 clones, around 94% seen once. This material consisted of peripheral blood, taken on day 0 of AZD1222 vaccination. These receptors originate from an adult in good health.

The chain couples TRBV14 to TRBJ1-2; D gene uncertain. The CDR3 totals 14 residues. CDR1 and CDR2 from the germline V gene are SGHDN and FVKESK. Trimming pared 0 bases from V and 8 bases from J, leaving 13 bases between. Here the CDR3 reads CASSQDARFWGYTF. The CDR3 DNA sequence: TGTGCCAGCAGCCAAGATGCCCGGTTCTGGGGCTACACCTTC.

Here the CDR3 reads CASSSVPGRQMNTEAFF. The CDR3 nucleotides read TGTGCCAGCAGTTCCGTTCCCGGACGTCAAATGAACACTGAAGCTTTCTTT. The chain joins TRBV28 to TRBJ1-1; D is undetermined. V was clipped by 4 bases and J by 0 bases, with 18 bases between them. Looked up from germline, CDR1 is MDHEN and CDR2 is SYDVKM. This CDR3 has 17 amino acids.

The rearrangement links TRBV2 to TRBJ2-1, with 11 nucleotides matching TRBD2. V lost 8 bases, J lost 8 bases, and 11 bases stayed unmatched. The length of the CDR3 is 15 residues. Looked up from germline, CDR1 is SNHLY and CDR2 is FYNNEI. CDR3 in amino acids: CASPKGTSGRDEQFF. The CDR3 DNA is TGTGCCAGCCCAAAAGGAACTAGCGGGAGAGATGAGCAGTTCTTC.

The CDR3 DNA follows: TGTGCCAGCAGCATTCTAGCGGGAGGGCCTGGGGCCGGGGAGCTGTTTTTT. It codes for CASSILAGGPGAGELFF. The chain joins TRBV7-2 to TRBJ2-2; the match to TRBD2 covers 12 bases. There are 17 residues in the CDR3. Germline assignment: CDR1 SGHTA and CDR2 FQGNSA. After removal of 5 bases from V and 6 bases from J, the junction contained 10 bases not matched to a gene.

V and J are TRBV20-1 and TRBJ2-3; D not certain. The CDR3 is 11 amino acids. V lost 5 bases and J lost 0, with 3 bases in between. CDR1 is DFQATT, CDR2 SNEGSKA, per germline (reference sequence). The CDR3 loop is CSAVSTDTQYF. The CDR3 DNA follows: TGCAGTGCTGTTAGCACAGATACGCAGTATTTT.

The V gene is TRBV19, the J gene TRBJ2-7, with 14 nucleotides matching TRBD2. Germline V gene sequence: CDR1 LNHDA, CDR2 SQIVND (reference sequence). Trimming at V came to 8 bases and at J to 0 bases, leaving 3 bases not matched to a gene. The CDR3 is 15 residues long. Written as DNA, the CDR3 is TGTGCCAGTTCCGGGACTAGCGGGAGCTCCTACGAGCAGTACTTC. Its protein is CASSGTSGSSYEQYF. Full variable domain (missing parts from reference TRBV19 and TRBJ2-7): DGGITQSPKYLFRKEGQNVTLSCEQNLNHDAMYWYRQDPGQGLRLIYYSQIVNDFQKGDIAEGYSVSREKKESFPLTVTSAQKNPTAFYLCASSGTSGSSYEQYFGPGTRLTVT.

V gene TRBV7-6 combines with J gene TRBJ2-5, with 12 nucleotides matching TRBD2. The CDR3 sequence is 15 residues long. The V segment lost 6 bases and the J segment 4 bases; nucleotides outside the gene matches: 6. The germline CDR1 and CDR2 sequences are SGHVS and FNYEAQ. In DNA form, the CDR3 reads TGTGCCAGCAGTCCACTAGCGGGAGGAGGAGAGACCCAGTACTTC. Translating it yields CASSPLAGGGETQYF.

This chain uses TRBV5-4 with TRBJ2-1; 11 bases are a match to TRBD2. V lost 1 base to trimming and J lost 8 bases; unmatched junction nucleotides: 8. Germline values: CDR1 SGHNT, CDR2 YYREEE (reference sequence). This CDR3 comprises 16 residues. In nucleotides, the CDR3 is TGTGCCAGCAGCTTGATAGGTAGCGGGAGGGGTCATGAGCAGTTCTTC. Residues: CASSLIGSGRGHEQFF. The variable domain in full, with the rest retrieved from reference TRBV5-4 and TRBJ2-1, is ETGVTQSPTHLIKTRGQQVTLRCSSQSGHNTVSWYQQALGQGPQFIFQYYREEENGRGNFPPRFSGLQFPNYSSELNVNALELDDSALYLCASSLIGSGRGHEQFFGPGTRLTVL.

The rearrangement uses TRBV2 and TRBJ2-4; possibly TRBD2 for D (5 bases). V lost 3 bases, J lost 1 base, and 13 bases lay in between. The CDR3 consists of 16 residues. The germline gives CDR1 SNHLY, CDR2 FYNNEI. Here the CDR3 DNA reads TGTGCCAGCAGTGAGGGAGTTTGGCGGGCCAAAAACATTCAGTACTTC. It translates to CASSEGVWRAKNIQYF.

The rearrangement links TRBV11-2 to TRBJ1-2; D is uncertain. V shed 4 bases and J shed 3 bases, with 15 bases lying between them. Germline V CDR1 and CDR2: SGHAT, FQNNGV. The CDR3 consists of 15 residues. The CDR3 sequence is CASSSFGKGYYGYTF. In DNA form, the CDR3 reads TGTGCCAGCAGCTCTTTCGGGAAAGGGTACTATGGCTACACCTTC.

V is TRBV19 and J is TRBJ2-3, with a weak D call TRBD1 (6 bases). Germline assignment: CDR1 LNHDA and CDR2 SQIVND (reference sequence). The CDR3 has 13 residues. Trimming took 6 bases from V and 3 from J, leaving 10 bases between them. This CDR3 reads CASSNRETDTQYF. DNA of the CDR3: TGTGCCAGTAGCAACAGGGAAACAGATACGCAGTATTTT.

The chain couples TRBV28 to TRBJ2-1, with TRBD2 matching 8 bases. There are 16 residues in the CDR3. CDR1 and CDR2 from the germline V gene are MDHEN and SYDVKM. V lost 6 bases and J lost 8; bases outside the gene matches: 15. CDR3 DNA: TGTGCCAGCAGCATCCTAGGGGCTAGCGGGCTATATGAGCAGTTCTTC. Translated, it gives CASSILGASGLYEQFF.

This clone was recorded a few times. CDR3 loop: CASGQGAIDTQYF. The CDR3 DNA reads as TGTGCCAGCGGACAGGGGGCAATAGATACGCAGTATTTT. This chain joins TRBV2 and TRBJ2-3; 11 bases match TRBD1. The CDR3 has 13 residues. Germline loops: CDR1 SNHLY, CDR2 FYNNEI. With 8 bases clipped from V and 5 bases from J, the junction kept 3 bases outside the gene matches.

The table lists this clone with a count of one. The V gene is TRBV28, the J gene TRBJ1-4, with no clear D. The CDR3 has 14 amino acids. Germline lookup yields CDR1 MDHEN and CDR2 SYDVKM. Trimming removed 3 bases from V and 3 bases from J, with 8 bases in between. The CDR3 sequence is CASSLVGSNEKLFF. The CDR3 DNA follows: TGTGCCAGCAGTTTGGTGGGCTCTAATGAAAAACTGTTTTTT.

J is TRBJ1-1 and V is TRBV12-3 or TRBV12-4, with D perhaps TRBD1 (6 bases). V was clipped by 6 bases and J by 4 bases, with 12 bases between them. The CDR3 runs to 13 residues. The CDR3 DNA reads as TGTGCCAGCAGCCAGGGGTTGGTCACTGAAGCTTTCTTT. Its translation: CASSQGLVTEAFF.

This clone was counted a single time. The chain uses TRBV7-9 and TRBJ1-2; the D gene is possibly TRBD1 (5 bases). The CDR3 length is 16 residues. The germline V gene has CDR1 SEHNR and CDR2 FQNEAQ (reference sequence). Between the trimmed V and J ends, which lost 2 bases and 7 bases, there was a span of 20 bases. CDR3 nucleotides: TGTGCCAGCAGCTTAACCCGGGCAGGGAAGAATTTTGGCTACACCTTC. Translated, it gives CASSLTRAGKNFGYTF.

The chain carries TRBV6-6 and TRBJ2-7; the match to TRBD2 covers 7 bases. The CDR3 is 13 residues long. Germline V CDR1 and CDR2: MNHNY, SVGAGI (reference sequence). The V gene end was trimmed by 2 bases and the J gene end by 2 bases; junction bases not matched to a gene: 0. The CDR3 is CASSYGRAYEQYF. In DNA form, the CDR3 reads TGTGCCAGCAGTTACGGGAGGGCCTACGAGCAGTACTTC.

The CDR3 coding sequence is TGCGCCAGCAGCCTACCGGGACTAGCGGGAGATGGTGAGCAGTTCTTC. This gives the protein CASSLPGLAGDGEQFF. V usage is TRBV4-1 and J usage is TRBJ2-1; 14 bases align to TRBD2. Germline V gives CDR1 MGHRA, CDR2 YSYEKL. The J segment lost 9 bases and the V segment lost 4 bases, leaving 8 bases of the junction unmatched. This CDR3 comprises 16 residues.

CDR3 DNA sequence: TGTGCCAGCAGGTCGACAGCGTCATACGAGCAGTACTTC. Residues: CASRSTASYEQYF. V and J are TRBV7-2 and TRBJ2-7, with D possibly TRBD1 on 5 matching bases. Germline-derived CDR1 and CDR2 are SGHTA and FQGNSA. The CDR3 sequence is 13 residues long. V lost 6 bases, J lost 4 bases, and 13 bases lay in between.

This clone was seen only once. The chain carries TRBV19 and TRBJ2-5; D is undetermined. Deletions cut 1 base from V and 1 base from J, with 7 bases between. CDR3 length: 14 residues. The germline V gene has CDR1 LNHDA and CDR2 SQIVND (reference sequence). The CDR3 bases are TGTGCCAGTAGTATAGGGGCCTCCCAAGAGACCCAGTACTTC. This gives the protein CASSIGASQETQYF.

This chain links TRBV27 with TRBJ2-1, with 11 bases that match TRBD1. Losses at the gene ends were 7 bases for V and 7 bases for J; bases not matched to a gene: 6. CDR1 MNHEY and CDR2 SMNVEV come from the germline V gene (reference sequence). The CDR3 is 14 residues long. The CDR3 reads CASTPDRGRNEQFF. The DNA for the CDR3 is TGTGCCAGCACCCCGGACAGGGGGCGGAATGAGCAGTTCTTC.

This chain joins TRBV6-5 and TRBJ1-2; D perhaps matches TRBD1 (6 bases). CDR1 and CDR2 (germline): MNHEY, SVGAGI. The CDR3 extends over 13 amino acids. V was trimmed by 6 bases and J by 4 bases, leaving 12 bases between them. The CDR3 DNA reads TGTGCCAGCAGGGAGCAGGGGTTCTATGGCTACACCTTC. This gives the protein CASREQGFYGYTF.

The chain combines TRBV11-2 with TRBJ2-5; 9 nucleotides line up with TRBD2. The ends lost 0 bases at V and 3 bases at J; junction bases unmatched: 2. This CDR3 has 15 amino acids. Germline CDR1 and CDR2: SGHAT and FQNNGV. The DNA of the CDR3 is TGTGCCAGCAGCTTAGATCTAGCGGGGAAAGAGACCCAGTACTTC. Its translation: CASSLDLAGKETQYF. Full variable domain (rest looked up from reference TRBV11-2 and TRBJ2-5): EAGVAQSPRYKIIEKRQSVAFWCNPISGHATLYWYQQILGQGPKLLIQFQNNGVVDDSQLPKDRFSAERLKGVDSTLKIQPAKLEDSAVYLCASSLDLAGKETQYFGPGTRLLVL.

The gene calls are TRBV27 and TRBJ1-1; the D is unclear. CDR1 and CDR2 (germline): MNHEY, SMNVEV (reference sequence). The CDR3 consists of 13 residues. V lost 3 bases and J lost 4, with 9 bases in between. The CDR3 protein is CASSFSSGTEAFF. CDR3 sequence (DNA): TGTGCCAGCAGTTTTTCATCGGGCACTGAAGCTTTCTTT.

The rearrangement joins TRBV7-9 to TRBJ2-3; TRBD2 matches 10 bases. Germline-derived CDR1 and CDR2 are SEHNR and FQNEAQ (reference sequence). J gave up 9 bases and V 2 bases, and 8 bases lay outside the gene matches. The length of the CDR3 is 15 residues. The CDR3 sequence: CASSLWASGSLTQYF. The CDR3 DNA follows: TGTGCCAGCAGCTTATGGGCTAGCGGGAGTCTCACGCAGTATTTT.